This T cell receptor (beta chain) was retrieved from a study of blood T cell repertoires in COVID-19. Background on the study: PBMCs, B-cell-depleted T cells, or T cells provided the cDNA or gDNA that made up the material.

In the original analysis: Reference gene primer amplification gave estimated nucleated cell counts. Here immunoSEQ multiplex PCR was the method, and the copy in TCRdb shows in-frame clones only, minus some. The V and J calls and clone size were taken over from that table, and D and trimming were inferred from the DNA. The sample consists of roughly 250,000 clones, 80% to 90% of them appearing once. This CDR3 spans 20 amino acids. Germline CDR1 GTSNPN, CDR2 SVGIG (reference sequence). V was pared by 2 bases and J by 2 bases, with 13 bases of the junction left unmatched. The sample comprised peripheral blood. The receptor's source is a woman in her thirties or forties with acute or convalescent COVID-19. The chain has TRBV30 and TRBJ2-3; TRBD2 aligns across 16 bases. The CDR3 DNA sequence: TGTGCCTGGAGTCGGGGACTAGCGGGGGGGCGCCTTACTACCACAGATACGCAGTATTTT. Translation gives CAWSRGLAGGRLTTTDTQYF. The whole variable domain, filled in from reference TRBV30 and TRBJ2-3, reads SQTIHQWPATLVQPVGSPLSLECTVEGTSNPNLYWYRQAAGRGLQLLFYSVGIGQISSEVPQNLSASRPQDRQFILSSKKLLLSDSGFYLCAWSRGLAGGRLTTTDTQYFGPGTRLTVL.